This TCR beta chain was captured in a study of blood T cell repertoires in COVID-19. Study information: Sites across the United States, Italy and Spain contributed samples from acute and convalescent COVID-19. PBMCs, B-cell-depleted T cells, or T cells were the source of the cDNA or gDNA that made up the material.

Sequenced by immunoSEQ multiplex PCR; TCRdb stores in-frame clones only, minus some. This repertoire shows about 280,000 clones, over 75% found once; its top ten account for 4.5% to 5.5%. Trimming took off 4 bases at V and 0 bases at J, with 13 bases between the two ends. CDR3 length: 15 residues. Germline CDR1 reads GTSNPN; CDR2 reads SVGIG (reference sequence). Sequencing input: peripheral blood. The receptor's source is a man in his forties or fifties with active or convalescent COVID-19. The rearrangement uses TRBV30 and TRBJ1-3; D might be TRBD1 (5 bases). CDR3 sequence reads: CAWTHRGGSGNTIYF. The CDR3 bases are TGTGCCTGGACCCATCGGGGGGGCTCTGGAAACACCATATATTTT.